This T cell receptor (beta chain) was captured in a study of CD8+CD57+ T cells in acquired aplastic anemia. CD8+CD57+ cell expansion, shown by flow cytometry, had occurred in the patients selected for sequencing. Profiles of TCR beta VDJ and CDR3 were generated from a genomic DNA template. TCRdb re-called the reads with MiXCR, one entry per CDR3 protein. The table includes about 40,000 distinct CDR3 sequences, roughly 69% detected once. Germline-derived CDR1 and CDR2 are SGHVS and FQNEAQ. V was cut by 6 bases and J by 4 bases, with 10 bases left in between. The CDR3 is 13 residues long. The sequence derives from a human donor with aplastic anemia. Material for sequencing was sorted CD4+, CD8+, or CD8+CD57+ T cells (not recorded which) from PBMCs. The chain couples TRBV7-8 to TRBJ1-5; a possible D gene is TRBD1 (6 bases). The CDR3 sequence: CASSEQGNQPQHF. The CDR3 nucleotides read TGTGCCAGCAGTGAACAGGGAAATCAGCCCCAGCATTTT.